The clone carrying this T cell receptor beta chain was seen a handful of times. Its antigen is not known. The record originates from a study of vaccination and CD4 T cells after COVID-19. Background on the study: Vaccination of participants consisted of two doses of either BNT162b2 or mRNA-1273 vaccine. Stimulation used overlapping spike peptides from SARS-CoV-2, HCoV-NL63, HCoV-OC43 and HCoV-229E.

V shed 8 bases and J shed 0 bases, with 15 bases lying between them. The CDR3 totals 15 residues. Germline assignment: CDR1 MNHNS and CDR2 SASEGT. Sequencing of cultured CD4+ T cell DNA used the Oncomine TCR Beta short-read assay. TCRdb called the PCR reads again in MiXCR, with one record for every CDR3 protein. The sample yields 12,000 or so distinct CDR3 sequences, 47% seen once. Treatment noted: roughly nine-day PBMC culture with coronavirus spike peptide pools or control peptides (ViraFEST assay). Peptide-pool expansion of antigen-specific T cells preceded TCR sequencing in ViraFEST. PBMCs, plated at approximately 2 million per well, were grown in the presence of around 10 IU/ml IL-2 and about 10 ug/ml peptide pools.

Sequenced: CD4+ T cells from blood, cultured in vitro. The genes are TRBV6-1 and TRBJ2-3, with D possibly being TRBD1 or TRBD2 (5 bases each). The sequence derives from a human donor who had recovered from COVID-19. CDR3 in amino acids: CASRGQLASTDTQYF. The DNA for the CDR3 is TGTGCCAGCCGGGGCCAGTTGGCGAGCACAGATACGCAGTATTTT.